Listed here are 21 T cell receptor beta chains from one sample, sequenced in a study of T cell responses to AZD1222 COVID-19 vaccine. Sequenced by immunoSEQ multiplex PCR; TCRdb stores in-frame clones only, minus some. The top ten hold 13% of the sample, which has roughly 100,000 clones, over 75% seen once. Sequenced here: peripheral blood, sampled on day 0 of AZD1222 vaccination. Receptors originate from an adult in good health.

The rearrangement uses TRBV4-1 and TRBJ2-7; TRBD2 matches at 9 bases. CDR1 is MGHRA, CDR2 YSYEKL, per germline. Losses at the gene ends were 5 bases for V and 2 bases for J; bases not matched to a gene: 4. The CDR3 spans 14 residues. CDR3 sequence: CASSSPSGAYEQYF. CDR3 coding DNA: TGCGCCAGCAGCAGTCCTAGCGGGGCCTACGAGCAGTACTTC.

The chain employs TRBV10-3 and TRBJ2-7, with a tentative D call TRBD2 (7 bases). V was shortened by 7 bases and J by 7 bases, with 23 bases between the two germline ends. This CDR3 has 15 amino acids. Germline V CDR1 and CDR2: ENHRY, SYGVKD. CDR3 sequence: CAIKGPGEGSGEQYF. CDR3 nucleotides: TGTGCCATCAAGGGCCCAGGGGAGGGGTCGGGTGAGCAGTACTTC.

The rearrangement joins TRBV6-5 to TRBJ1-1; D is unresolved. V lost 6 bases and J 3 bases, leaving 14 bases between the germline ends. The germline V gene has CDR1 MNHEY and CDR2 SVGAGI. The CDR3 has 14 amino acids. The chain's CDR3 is CASRTTGRDTEAFF. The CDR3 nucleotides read TGTGCCAGCAGGACCACCGGGCGGGACACTGAAGCTTTCTTT.

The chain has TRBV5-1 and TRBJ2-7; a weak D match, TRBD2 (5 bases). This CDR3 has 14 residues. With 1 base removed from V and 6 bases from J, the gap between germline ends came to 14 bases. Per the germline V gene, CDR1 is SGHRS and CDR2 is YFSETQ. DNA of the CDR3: TGCGCCAGCAGCTTGTCCCCGGGGTCTACCGAGCAGTACTTC. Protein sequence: CASSLSPGSTEQYF.

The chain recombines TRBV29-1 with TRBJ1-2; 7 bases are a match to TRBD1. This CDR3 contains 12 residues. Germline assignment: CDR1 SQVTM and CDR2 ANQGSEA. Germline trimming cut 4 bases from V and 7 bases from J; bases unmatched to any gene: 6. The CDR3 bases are TGCAGCGTTGTAGGGGGCGACCGTGGCTACACCTTC. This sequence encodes CSVVGGDRGYTF.

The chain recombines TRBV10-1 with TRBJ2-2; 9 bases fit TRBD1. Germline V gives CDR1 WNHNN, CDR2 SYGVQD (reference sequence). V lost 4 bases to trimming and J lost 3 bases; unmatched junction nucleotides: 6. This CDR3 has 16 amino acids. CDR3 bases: TGCGCCAGCAGTGGAGGGGACAGGGCCGACACCGGGGAGCTGTTTTTT. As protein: CASSGGDRADTGELFF.

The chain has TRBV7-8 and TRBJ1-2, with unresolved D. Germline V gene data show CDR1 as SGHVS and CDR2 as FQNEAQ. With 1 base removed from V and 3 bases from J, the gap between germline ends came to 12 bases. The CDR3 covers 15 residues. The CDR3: CASSLEGTAYYGYTF. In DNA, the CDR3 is TGTGCCAGCAGCTTAGAAGGTACAGCCTACTATGGCTACACCTTC. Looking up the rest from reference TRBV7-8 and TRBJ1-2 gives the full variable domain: GAGVSQSPRYKVAKRGQDVALRCDPISGHVSLFWYQQALGQGPEFLTYFQNEAQLDKSGLPSDRFFAERPEGSVSTLKIQRTQQEDSAVYLCASSLEGTAYYGYTFGSGTRLTVV.

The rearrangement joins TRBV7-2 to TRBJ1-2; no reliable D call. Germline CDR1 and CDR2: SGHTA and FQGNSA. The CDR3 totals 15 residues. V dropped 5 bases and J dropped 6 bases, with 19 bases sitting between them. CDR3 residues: CASSAKISGFHGYTF. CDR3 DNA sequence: TGTGCCAGCAGCGCAAAAATATCGGGCTTCCATGGCTACACCTTC.

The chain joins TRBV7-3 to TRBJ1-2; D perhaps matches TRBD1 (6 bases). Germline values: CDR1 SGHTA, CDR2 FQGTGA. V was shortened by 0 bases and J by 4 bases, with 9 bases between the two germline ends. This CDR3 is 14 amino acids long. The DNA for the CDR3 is TGTGCCAGCAGCTTAACAGGGGGGACCTATGGCTACACCTTC. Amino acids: CASSLTGGTYGYTF.

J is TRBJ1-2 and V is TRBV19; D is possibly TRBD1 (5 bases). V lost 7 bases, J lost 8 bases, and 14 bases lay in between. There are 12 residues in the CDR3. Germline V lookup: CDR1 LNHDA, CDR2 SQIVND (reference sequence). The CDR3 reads CASKGRERGYTF. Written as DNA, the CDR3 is TGTGCCAGTAAGGGCAGGGAAAGAGGCTACACCTTC.

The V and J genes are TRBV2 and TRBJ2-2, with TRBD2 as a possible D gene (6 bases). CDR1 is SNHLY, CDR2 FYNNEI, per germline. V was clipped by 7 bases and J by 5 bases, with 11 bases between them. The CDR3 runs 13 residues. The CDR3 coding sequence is TGTGCCAGCATCGGGGGACGGACCGGGGAGCTGTTTTTT. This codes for CASIGGRTGELFF. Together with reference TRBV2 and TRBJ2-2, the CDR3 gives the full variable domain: EPEVTQTPSHQVTQMGQEVILRCVPISNHLYFYWYRQILGQKVEFLVSFYNNEISEKSEIFDDQFSVERPDGSNFTLKIRSTKLEDSAMYFCASIGGRTGELFFGEGSRLTVL.

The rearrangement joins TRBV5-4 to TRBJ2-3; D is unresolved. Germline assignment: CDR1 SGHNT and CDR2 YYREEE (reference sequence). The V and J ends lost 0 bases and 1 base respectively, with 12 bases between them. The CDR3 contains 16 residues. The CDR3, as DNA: TGTGCCAGCAGCTTGGACTCCCGGTCAGGCACAGATACGCAGTATTTT. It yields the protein CASSLDSRSGTDTQYF.

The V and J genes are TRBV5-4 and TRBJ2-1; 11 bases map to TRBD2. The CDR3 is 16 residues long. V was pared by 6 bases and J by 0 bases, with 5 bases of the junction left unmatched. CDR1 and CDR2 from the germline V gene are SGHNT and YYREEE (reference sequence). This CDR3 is CASTTSGGLSYNEQFF. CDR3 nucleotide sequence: TGTGCCAGCACTACTAGCGGGGGCCTCTCCTACAATGAGCAGTTCTTC.

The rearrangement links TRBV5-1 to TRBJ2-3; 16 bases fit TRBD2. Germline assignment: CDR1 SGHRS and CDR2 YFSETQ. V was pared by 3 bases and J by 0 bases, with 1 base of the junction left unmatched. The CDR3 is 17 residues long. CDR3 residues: CASSSGLAGGSTDTQYF. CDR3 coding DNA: TGCGCCAGCAGCTCGGGACTAGCGGGGGGGAGCACAGATACGCAGTATTTT.

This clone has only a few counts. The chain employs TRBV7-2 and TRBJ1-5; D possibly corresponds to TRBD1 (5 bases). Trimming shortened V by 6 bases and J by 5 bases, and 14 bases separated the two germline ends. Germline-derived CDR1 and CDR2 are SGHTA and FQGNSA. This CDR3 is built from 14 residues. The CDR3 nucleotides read TGTGCCAGCAGTCGGGACCGGGAAGATCAGCCCCAGCATTTT. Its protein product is CASSRDREDQPQHF.

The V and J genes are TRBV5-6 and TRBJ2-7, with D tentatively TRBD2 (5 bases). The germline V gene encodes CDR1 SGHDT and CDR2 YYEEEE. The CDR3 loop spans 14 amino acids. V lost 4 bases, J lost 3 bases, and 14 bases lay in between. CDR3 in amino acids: CASSPSLGNYEQYF. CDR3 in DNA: TGTGCCAGCAGCCCGTCGCTCGGGAACTACGAGCAGTACTTC.

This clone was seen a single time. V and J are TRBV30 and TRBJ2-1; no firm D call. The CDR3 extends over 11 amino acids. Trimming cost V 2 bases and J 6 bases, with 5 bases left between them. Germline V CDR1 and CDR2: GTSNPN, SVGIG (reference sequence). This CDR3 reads CAWSSTNEQFF. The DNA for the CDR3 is TGTGCCTGGAGTTCGACCAATGAGCAGTTCTTC.

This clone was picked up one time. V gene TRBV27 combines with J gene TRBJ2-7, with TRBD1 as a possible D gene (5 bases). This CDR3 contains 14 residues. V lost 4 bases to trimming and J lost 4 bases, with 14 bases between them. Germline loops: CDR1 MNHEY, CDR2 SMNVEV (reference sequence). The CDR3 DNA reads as TGTGCCAGCAGTTATAGCCTAAGGGGATACGAGCAGTACTTC. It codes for CASSYSLRGYEQYF.

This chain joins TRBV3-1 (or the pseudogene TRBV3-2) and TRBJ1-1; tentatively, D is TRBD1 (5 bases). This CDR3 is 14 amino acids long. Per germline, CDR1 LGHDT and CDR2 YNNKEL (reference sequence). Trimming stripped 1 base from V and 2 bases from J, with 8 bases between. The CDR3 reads CASSQGQLNTEAFF. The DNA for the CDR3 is TGTGCCAGCAGCCAAGGACAGTTAAACACTGAAGCTTTCTTT.

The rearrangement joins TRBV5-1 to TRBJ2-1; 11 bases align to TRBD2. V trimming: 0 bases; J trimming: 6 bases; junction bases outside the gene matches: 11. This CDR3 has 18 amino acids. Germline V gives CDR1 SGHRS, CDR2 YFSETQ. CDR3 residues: CASSLEPSGGTRGNEQFF. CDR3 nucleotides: TGCGCCAGCAGCTTGGAGCCTAGCGGGGGGACGCGGGGCAATGAGCAGTTCTTC.

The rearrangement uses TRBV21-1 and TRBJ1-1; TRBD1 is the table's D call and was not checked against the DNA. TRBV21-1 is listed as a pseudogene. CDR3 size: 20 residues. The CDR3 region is CASSKEFGGDRRRRGTEAFF. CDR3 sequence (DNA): TGTGCCAGCAGCAAAGAATTCGGTGGGGACAGAAGACGAAGGGGCACTGAAGCTTTCTTT.